The TCR beta chain described here comes from a study of shared clonotypes between healthy human individuals. Per germline, CDR1 SNHLY and CDR2 FYNNEI. This CDR3 has 16 residues. Trimming removed 6 bases from V and 0 bases from J, with 15 bases in between. The table came from immunoSEQ multiplex PCR; TCRdb's copy has only in-frame clones and leaves some out. The repertoire holds about 690,000 clones, with around 91% as singletons. Material: memory CD8+ T cells from PBMCs. Noted subset: CD45RO+ cells pooled with CCR7-negative TemRA cells. This TCR was recovered from a man between 18 and 35 years old in good health. Some clones in this sample may be carry-over from other donors' samples. The chain carries TRBV2 and TRBJ1-3; no firm D call. The CDR3 here is CASSGTDRYSGNTIYF. CDR3 DNA sequence: TGTGCCAGCAGCGGCACGGACCGATACTCTGGAAACACCATATATTTT.